The clone carrying this TCR beta chain was counted only a few times. What it binds is unknown. Each donor gave ten milliliters of peripheral blood. Isolated per sample were at least 7 million PBMCs. The CDR3 covers 14 residues. V was clipped by 3 bases and J by 4 bases; unmatched bases: 6. The V gene's germline CDR1 is DFQATT and CDR2 SNEGSKA (reference sequence). This sample stems from a study of blood T cells in healthy people across ages. As for the study in general: There was about one barcoded beta molecule captured by template switching per two T cells.

For the second PCR, which ran for roughly 6 to 12 cycles, a sample-barcoded 5' primer and a J-beta primer mix were used. TCRdb re-analysed the 5' RACE reads in MiXCR, keeping a single row per CDR3 protein. The sample contains hundreds of thousands of distinct CDR3 sequences, about 52% of which appear only once. General study results and limits: Greater diversity and more naive CD4+ cells were seen in long-lived donors than in aged donors.

This TCR was recovered from an older woman in good health. This chain joins TRBV20-1 and TRBJ2-1; TRBD2 aligns across 7 bases. The sequenced sample consisted of blood. CDR3 amino acids: CSASGRLGYNEQFF. The CDR3 bases are TGCAGTGCTAGCGGGAGGCTGGGTTACAATGAGCAGTTCTTC.